This TCR beta chain was found in a study of neoadjuvant anti-PD-1 for oral cavity cancer. Study-level information: Nivolumab at 3 mg/kg was mostly given biweekly, three to four doses, pre-surgery.

These oral cavity squamous cell carcinomas were HPV-negative and locally advanced. Study-level points and caveats: After neoadjuvant nivolumab, PBMC T cell clonality was significantly higher in non-responders than responders.

TCRdb keeps only in-frame clones here, not all; method: immunoSEQ multiplex PCR. The data show 55,000 to 75,000 clones, with more than 65% seen just once and 2.5% to 3% held by the top ten. Comment on this clone: Its antigen is still unknown. The sample holds other DNA sequences that translate to the same CDR3.

This clonotype originated in a person aged 35 to 85 with oral cavity squamous cell carcinoma. The sample was PBMCs, taken before nivolumab (anti-PD-1) treatment.

As DNA, the CDR3 is TGTGCCAGCTCTCGAGCAACTAATGAAAAACTGTTTTTT. Encoded protein: CASSRATNEKLFF. The chain combines TRBV18 with TRBJ1-4; D is uncertain. V lost 6 bases and J 0 bases, leaving 5 bases between the germline ends. Per the germline V gene, CDR1 is KGHSH and CDR2 is LQKENI. This CDR3 is built from 13 residues.